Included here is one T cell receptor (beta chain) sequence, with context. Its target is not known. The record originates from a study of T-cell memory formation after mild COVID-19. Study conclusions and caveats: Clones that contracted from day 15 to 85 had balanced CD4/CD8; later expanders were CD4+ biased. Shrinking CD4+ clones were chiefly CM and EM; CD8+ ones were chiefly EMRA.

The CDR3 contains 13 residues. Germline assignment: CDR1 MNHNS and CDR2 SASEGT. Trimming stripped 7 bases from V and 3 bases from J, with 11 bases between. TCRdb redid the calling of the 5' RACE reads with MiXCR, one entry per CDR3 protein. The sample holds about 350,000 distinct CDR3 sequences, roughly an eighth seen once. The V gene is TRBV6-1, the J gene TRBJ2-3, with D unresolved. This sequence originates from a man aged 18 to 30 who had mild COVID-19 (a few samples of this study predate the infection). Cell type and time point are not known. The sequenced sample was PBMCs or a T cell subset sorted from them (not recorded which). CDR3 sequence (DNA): TGTGCCAGCACTTATATTGGGACAGATACGCAGTATTTT. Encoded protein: CASTYIGTDTQYF.